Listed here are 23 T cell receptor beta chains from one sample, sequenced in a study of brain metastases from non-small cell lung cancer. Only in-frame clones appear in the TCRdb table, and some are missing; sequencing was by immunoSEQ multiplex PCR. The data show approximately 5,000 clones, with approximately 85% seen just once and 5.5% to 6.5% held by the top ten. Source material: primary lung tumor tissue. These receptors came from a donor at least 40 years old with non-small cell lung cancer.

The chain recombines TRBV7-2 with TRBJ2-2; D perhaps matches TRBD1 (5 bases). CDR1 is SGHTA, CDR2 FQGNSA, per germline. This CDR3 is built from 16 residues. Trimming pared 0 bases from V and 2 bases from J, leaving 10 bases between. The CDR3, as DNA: TGTGCCAGCAGCTTAGCCAGGGCACTTAACACCGGGGAGCTGTTTTTT. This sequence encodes CASSLARALNTGELFF. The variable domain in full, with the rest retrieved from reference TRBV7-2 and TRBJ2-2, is GAGVSQSPSNKVTEKGKDVELRCDPISGHTALYWYRQSLGQGLEFLIYFQGNSAPDKSGLPSDRFSAERTGGSVSTLTIQRTQQEDSAVYLCASSLARALNTGELFFGEGSRLTVL.

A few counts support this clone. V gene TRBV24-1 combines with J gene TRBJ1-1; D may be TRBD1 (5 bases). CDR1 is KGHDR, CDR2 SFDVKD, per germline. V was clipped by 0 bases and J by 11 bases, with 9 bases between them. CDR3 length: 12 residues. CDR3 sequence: CATSDLRGKAFF. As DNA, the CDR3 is TGTGCCACCAGTGATTTGCGGGGGAAGGCTTTCTTT.

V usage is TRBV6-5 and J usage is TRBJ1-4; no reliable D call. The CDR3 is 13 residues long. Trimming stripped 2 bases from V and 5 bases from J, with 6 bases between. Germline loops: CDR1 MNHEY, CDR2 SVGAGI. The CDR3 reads CASSYGGNEKLFF. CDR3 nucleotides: TGTGCCAGCAGTTACGGTGGGAATGAAAAACTGTTTTTT.

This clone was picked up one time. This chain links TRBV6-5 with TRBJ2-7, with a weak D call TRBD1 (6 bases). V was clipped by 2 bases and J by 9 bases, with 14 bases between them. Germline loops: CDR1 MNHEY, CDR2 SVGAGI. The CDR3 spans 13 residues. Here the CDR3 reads CASSYVGRGVQYF. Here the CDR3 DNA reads TGTGCCAGCAGTTACGTAGGCAGGGGAGTGCAGTACTTC.

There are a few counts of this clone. In nucleotides, the CDR3 is TGTGCCAGCAGCCCTTGGGGCAGGGAGGACACTGAAGCTTTCTTT. As protein: CASSPWGREDTEAFF. This rearrangement joins TRBV3-1 (or the pseudogene TRBV3-2) to TRBJ1-1; D may be TRBD1 (5 bases). Germline CDR1 and CDR2: LGHDT and YNNKEL (reference sequence). This CDR3 is 15 amino acids long. V lost 4 bases, J lost 3 bases, and 15 bases lay in between.

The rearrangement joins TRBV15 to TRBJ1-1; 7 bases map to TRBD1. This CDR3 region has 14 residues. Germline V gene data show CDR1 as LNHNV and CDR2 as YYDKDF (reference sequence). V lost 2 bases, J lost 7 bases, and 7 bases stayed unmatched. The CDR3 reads CATSRPRQGGEAFF. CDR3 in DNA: TGTGCCACCAGCAGACCAAGACAGGGTGGTGAAGCTTTCTTT. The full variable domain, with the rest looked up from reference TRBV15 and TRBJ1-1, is DAMVIQNPRYQVTQFGKPVTLSCSQTLNHNVMYWYQQKSSQAPKLLFHYYDKDFNNEADTPDNFQSRRPNTSFCFLDIRSPGLGDTAMYLCATSRPRQGGEAFFGQGTRLTVV.

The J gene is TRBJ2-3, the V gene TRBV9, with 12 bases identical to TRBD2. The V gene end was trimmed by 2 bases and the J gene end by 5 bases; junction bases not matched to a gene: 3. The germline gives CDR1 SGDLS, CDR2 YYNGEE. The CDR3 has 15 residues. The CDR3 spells CASSVASGREDTQYF. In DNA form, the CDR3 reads TGTGCCAGCAGCGTTGCTAGCGGGAGGGAAGATACGCAGTATTTT.

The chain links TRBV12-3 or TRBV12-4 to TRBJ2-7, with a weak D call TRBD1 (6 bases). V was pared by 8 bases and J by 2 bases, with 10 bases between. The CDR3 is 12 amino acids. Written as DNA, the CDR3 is TGTGCCAGCGGACGACAGGCCTACGAGCAGTACTTC. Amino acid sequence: CASGRQAYEQYF.

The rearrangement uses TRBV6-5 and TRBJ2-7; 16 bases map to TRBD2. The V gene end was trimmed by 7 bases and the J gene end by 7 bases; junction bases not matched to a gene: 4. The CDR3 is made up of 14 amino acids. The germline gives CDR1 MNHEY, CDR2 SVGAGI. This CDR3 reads CASKLGLAGGEQYF. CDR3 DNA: TGTGCCAGCAAGCTGGGACTAGCGGGAGGGGAGCAGTACTTC.

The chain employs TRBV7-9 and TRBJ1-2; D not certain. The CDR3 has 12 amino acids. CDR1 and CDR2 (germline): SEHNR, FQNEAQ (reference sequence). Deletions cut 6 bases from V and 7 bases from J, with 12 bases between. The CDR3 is CASSMSEGGYTF. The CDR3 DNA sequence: TGTGCCAGCAGTATGTCGGAGGGTGGCTACACCTTC.

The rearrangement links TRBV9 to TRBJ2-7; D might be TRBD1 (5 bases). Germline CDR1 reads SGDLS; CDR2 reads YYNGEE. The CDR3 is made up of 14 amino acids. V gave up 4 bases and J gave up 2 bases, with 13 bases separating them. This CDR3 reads CASSRDSGTYEQYF. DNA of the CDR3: TGTGCCAGCAGCCGAGATTCAGGGACCTACGAGCAGTACTTC.

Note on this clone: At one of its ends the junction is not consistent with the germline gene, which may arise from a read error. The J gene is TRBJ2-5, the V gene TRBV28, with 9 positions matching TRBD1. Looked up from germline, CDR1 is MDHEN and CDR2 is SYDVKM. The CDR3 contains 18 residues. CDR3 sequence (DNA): TGTGTCAGCAGTCCAAACCTTCCGGACAGGGGTTTTAGAGAGACCCAGTACTTC. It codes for CVSSPNLPDRGFRETQYF.

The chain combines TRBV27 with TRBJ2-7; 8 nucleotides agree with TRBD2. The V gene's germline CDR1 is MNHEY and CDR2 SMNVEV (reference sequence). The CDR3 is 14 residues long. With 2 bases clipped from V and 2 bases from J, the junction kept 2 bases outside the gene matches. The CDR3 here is CASSLGAGAYEQYF. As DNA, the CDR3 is TGTGCCAGCAGTTTAGGAGCGGGGGCCTACGAGCAGTACTTC.

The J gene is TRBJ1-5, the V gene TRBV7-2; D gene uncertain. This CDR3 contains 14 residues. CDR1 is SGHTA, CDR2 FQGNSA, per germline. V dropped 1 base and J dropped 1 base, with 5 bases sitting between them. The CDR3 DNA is TGTGCCAGCAGCTTAGGCCAGAGCAATCAGCCCCAGCATTTT. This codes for CASSLGQSNQPQHF.

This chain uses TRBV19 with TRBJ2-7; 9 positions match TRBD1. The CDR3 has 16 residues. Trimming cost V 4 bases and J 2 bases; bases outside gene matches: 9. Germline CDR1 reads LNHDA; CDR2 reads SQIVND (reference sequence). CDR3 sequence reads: CASSRGKGQGTYEQYF. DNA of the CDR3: TGTGCCAGTAGTAGGGGAAAGGGACAGGGAACCTACGAGCAGTACTTC.

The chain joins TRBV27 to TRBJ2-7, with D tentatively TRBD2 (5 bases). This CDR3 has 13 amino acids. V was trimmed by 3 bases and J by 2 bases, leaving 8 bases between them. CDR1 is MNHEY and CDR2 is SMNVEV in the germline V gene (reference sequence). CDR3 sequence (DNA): TGTGCCAGCAGTTTCGCCGGGACCTACGAGCAGTACTTC. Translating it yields CASSFAGTYEQYF.

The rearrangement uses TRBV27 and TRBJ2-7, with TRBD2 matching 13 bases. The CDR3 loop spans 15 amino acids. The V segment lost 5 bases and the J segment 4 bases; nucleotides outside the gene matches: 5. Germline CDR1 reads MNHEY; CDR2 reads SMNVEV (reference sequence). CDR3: CASSPILAGGYEQYF. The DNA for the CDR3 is TGTGCCAGCAGTCCGATACTAGCGGGAGGGTACGAGCAGTACTTC.

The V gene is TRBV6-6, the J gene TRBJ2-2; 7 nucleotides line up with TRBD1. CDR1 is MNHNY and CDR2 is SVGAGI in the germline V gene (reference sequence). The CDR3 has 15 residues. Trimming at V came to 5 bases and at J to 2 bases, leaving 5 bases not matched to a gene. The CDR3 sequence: CASSPRDSNTGELFF. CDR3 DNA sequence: TGTGCCAGCAGTCCCCGGGACAGCAACACCGGGGAGCTGTTTTTT.

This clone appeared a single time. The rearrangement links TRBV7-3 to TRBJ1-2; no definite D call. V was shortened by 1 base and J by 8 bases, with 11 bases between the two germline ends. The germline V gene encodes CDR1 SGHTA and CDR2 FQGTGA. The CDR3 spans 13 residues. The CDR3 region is CASSLSVTGGYTF. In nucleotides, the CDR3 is TGTGCCAGCAGCTTAAGTGTAACGGGCGGCTACACCTTC.

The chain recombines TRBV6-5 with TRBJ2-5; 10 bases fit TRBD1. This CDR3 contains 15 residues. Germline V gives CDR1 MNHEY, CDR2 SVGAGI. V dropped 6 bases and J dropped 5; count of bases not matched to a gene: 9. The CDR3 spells CASSRGTGVVETQYF. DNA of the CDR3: TGTGCCAGCAGCCGGGGGACAGGGGTTGTGGAGACCCAGTACTTC.

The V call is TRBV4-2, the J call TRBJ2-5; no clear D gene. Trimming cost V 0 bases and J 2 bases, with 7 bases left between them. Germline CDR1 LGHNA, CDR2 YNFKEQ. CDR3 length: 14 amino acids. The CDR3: CASSQDPQQETQYF. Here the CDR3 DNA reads TGTGCCAGCAGCCAAGATCCCCAGCAAGAGACCCAGTACTTC.

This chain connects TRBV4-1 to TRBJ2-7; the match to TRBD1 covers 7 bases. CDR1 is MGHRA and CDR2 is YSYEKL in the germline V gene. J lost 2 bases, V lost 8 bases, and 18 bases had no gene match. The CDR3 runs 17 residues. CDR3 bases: TGCGCCAGCTCCCCTCAGAGCGCGGGTCAGGGGGCCTACGAGCAGTACTTC. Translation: CASSPQSAGQGAYEQYF.

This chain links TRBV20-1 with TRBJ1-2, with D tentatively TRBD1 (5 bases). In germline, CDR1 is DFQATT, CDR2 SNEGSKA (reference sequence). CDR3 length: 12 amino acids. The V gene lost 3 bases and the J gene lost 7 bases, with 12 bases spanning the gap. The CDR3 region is CSASVGEVGYTF. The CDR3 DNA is TGCAGTGCTAGTGTAGGGGAGGTTGGCTACACCTTC.